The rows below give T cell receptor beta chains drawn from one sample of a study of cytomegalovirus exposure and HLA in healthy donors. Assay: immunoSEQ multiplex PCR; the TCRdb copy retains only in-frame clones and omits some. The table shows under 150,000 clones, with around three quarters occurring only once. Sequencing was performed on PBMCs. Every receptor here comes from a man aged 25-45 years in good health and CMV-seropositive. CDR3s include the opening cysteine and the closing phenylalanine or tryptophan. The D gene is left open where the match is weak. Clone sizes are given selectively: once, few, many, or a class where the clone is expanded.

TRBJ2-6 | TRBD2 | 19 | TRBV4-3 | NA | CASSQDPGGAESGANVLTF | TGCGCCAGCAGCCAAGATCCCGGGGGGGCTGAGTCTGGGGCCAACGTCCTGACTTTC
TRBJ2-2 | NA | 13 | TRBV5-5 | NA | CASSLVQHVELFF | TGTGCCAGCAGCTTGGTACAGCACGTGGAGCTGTTTTTT
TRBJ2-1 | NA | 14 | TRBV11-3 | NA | CASSLNSFYNEQFF | TGTGCCAGCAGCTTAAACAGCTTCTACAATGAGCAGTTCTTC
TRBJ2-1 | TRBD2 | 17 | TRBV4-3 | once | CASSQDAAGGVNNEQFF | TGCGCCAGCAGCCAAGATGCGGCGGGAGGAGTTAACAATGAGCAGTTCTTC
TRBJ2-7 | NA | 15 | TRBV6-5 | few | CASSYFPGGTYEQYF | TGTGCCAGCAGTTACTTCCCCGGGGGTACCTACGAGCAGTACTTC
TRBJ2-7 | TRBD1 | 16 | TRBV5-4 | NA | CASSPGQGYISYEQYF | TGTGCCAGCAGCCCGGGACAGGGATATATCTCCTACGAGCAGTACTTC
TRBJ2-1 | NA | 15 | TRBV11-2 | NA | CASSFVSYSYNEQFF | TGTGCCAGCAGCTTTGTCAGTTACTCCTACAATGAGCAGTTCTTC
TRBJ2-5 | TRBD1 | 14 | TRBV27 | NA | CASISRDRGREQYF | TGTGCCAGCATAAGTCGGGACAGGGGGAGGGAGCAGTACTTC
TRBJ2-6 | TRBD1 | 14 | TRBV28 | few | CASSWTGGANVLTF | TGTGCCAGCAGTTGGACAGGTGGGGCCAACGTCCTGACTTTC
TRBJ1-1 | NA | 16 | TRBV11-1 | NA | CASSLAHQGYDTEAFF | TGTGCCAGCAGCTTAGCGCATCAGGGGTACGACACTGAAGCTTTCTTT
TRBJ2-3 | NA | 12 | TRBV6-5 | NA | CASRSFTDTQYF | TGTGCCAGCAGGTCCTTCACAGATACGCAGTATTTT
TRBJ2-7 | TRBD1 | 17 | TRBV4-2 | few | CASSPVGTGGVSYEQYF | TGTGCCAGCAGCCCCGTCGGGACAGGGGGCGTTTCCTACGAGCAGTACTTC
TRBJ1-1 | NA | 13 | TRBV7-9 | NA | CASSFGGNTEAFF | TGTGCCAGCAGCTTCGGGGGGAACACTGAAGCTTTCTTT
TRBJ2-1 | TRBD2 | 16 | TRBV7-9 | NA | CASSLQRGATYNEQFF | TGTGCCAGCAGCTTACAGCGGGGGGCCACATACAATGAGCAGTTCTTC
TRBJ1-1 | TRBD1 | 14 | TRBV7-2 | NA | CASSARQGGTEAFF | TGTGCCAGCAGCGCCCGACAGGGAGGAACTGAAGCTTTCTTT
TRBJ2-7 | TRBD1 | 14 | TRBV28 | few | CASSLAGGAYEQYF | TGTGCCAGCAGTTTAGCAGGGGGAGCCTACGAGCAGTACTTC
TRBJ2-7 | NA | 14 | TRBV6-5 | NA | CASSYEVSSYEQYF | TGTGCCAGCAGTTACGAGGTCAGCTCCTACGAGCAGTACTTC
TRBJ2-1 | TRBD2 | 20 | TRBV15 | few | CATSRGGTGLAGDPYNEQFF | TGTGCCACCAGCAGGGGGGGGACCGGACTAGCGGGAGACCCGTACAATGAGCAGTTCTTC
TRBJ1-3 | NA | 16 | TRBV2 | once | CASRTTGGAGGNTIYF | TGTGCCAGCAGGACCACGGGGGGCGCGGGTGGAAACACCATATATTTT
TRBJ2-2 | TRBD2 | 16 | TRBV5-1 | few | CASSPLAGGNTGELFF | TGCGCCAGCAGCCCTTTAGCGGGGGGGAACACCGGGGAGCTGTTTTTT
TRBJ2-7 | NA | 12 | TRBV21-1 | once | CASSGGFHEQYF | TGTGCCAGCAGTGGGGGGTTCCACGAGCAGTACTTC
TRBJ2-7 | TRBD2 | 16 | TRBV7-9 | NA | CASSLVPGLAGLEQYF | TGTGCCAGCAGCTTAGTTCCGGGACTAGCGGGGCTGGAGCAGTACTTC
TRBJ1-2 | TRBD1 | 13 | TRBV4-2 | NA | CASSPGDSYGYTF | TGTGCCAGCAGCCCGGGGGACAGCTATGGCTACACCTTC
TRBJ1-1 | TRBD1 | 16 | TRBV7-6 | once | CASSLARGQGNTEAFF | TGTGCCAGCAGCTTAGCCAGGGGACAGGGGAACACTGAAGCTTTCTTT
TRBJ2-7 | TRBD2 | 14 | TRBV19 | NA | CASRSGGFSYEQYF | TGTGCCAGTAGATCGGGGGGGTTCTCCTACGAGCAGTACTTC
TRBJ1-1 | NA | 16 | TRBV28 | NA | CASSLPPGQMNTEAFF | TGTGCCAGCAGTCTCCCCCCTGGACAGATGAACACTGAAGCTTTCTTT
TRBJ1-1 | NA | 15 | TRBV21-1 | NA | CASSKMALGNGGAFF | TGTGCCAGCAGCAAAATGGCTCTCGGCAACGGGGGAGCTTTCTTT
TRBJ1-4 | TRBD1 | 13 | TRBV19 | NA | CASRITGGRKLFF | TGTGCCAGTAGGATTACAGGGGGCCGAAAACTGTTTTTT
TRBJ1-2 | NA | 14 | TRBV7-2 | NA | CASSLGWGPKGYTF | TGTGCCAGCAGCTTAGGTTGGGGGCCGAAGGGCTACACCTTC